This T cell receptor (beta chain) is from a study of regulatory T cells in long-lasting Graves disease. Whole-study context: Graves' patients who were just diagnosed had used antithyroid drugs for under 3 months. Study observations and caveats: Newly diagnosed patients had higher TCR diversity than persistent Graves' patients did.

Germline V CDR1 and CDR2: SNHLY, FYNNEI. The CDR3 runs to 19 residues. V gave up 4 bases and J gave up 8 bases; unmatched junction bases: 21. Time point denoted: newly diagnosed GD, antithyroid drugs for less than 3 months. Preparation of the TCR library used RNA extracted from PBMCs. Library construction for TCR beta used iRepertoire HTBI primers and Arm-PCR of CDR3 regions. TCRdb called the multiplex PCR reads again in MiXCR, with one record for every CDR3 protein. The table shows approximately 540,000 distinct CDR3 sequences, with about 11% occurring only once. This clonotype was counted at least ten times. Its antigen is as yet unknown. The data also belong to a second study, concerning T cells in Graves' hyperthyroidism and ophthalmopathy. As reported in that work: In simple terms, a model built on 13 V-J features told ophthalmopathy apart from stable hyperthyroidism.

The V and J genes are TRBV2 and TRBJ2-1, with TRBD1 matching over 9 bases. The receptor's source is a woman aged 25 to 39 with Graves disease. This specimen consisted of peripheral blood mononuclear cells (PBMCs), obtained at new diagnosis, from a patient treated with antithyroid drugs. CDR3 sequence: CASSGGQGIWESGFDEQFF. The CDR3 DNA is TGTGCCAGCAGTGGGGGACAGGGAATCTGGGAGAGTGGGTTCGATGAGCAGTTCTTC.